This T cell receptor (beta chain) derives from a study of siplizumab effects on memory and regulatory T cells. Study-wide results and limits: Naive or memory phenotype assignment was not possible for roughly 75-97% of proliferating CD4+ or CD8+ clones.

TCRdb's copy holds only in-frame clones and misses some; the assay was immunoSEQ multiplex PCR. The table lists about 100,000 clones, about 91% of them singletons, with 0.14% to 0.15% in the top ten. The CDR3 length is 13 residues. Trimming pared 4 bases from V and 1 base from J, leaving 8 bases between. The germline V gene has CDR1 SGDLS and CDR2 YYNGEE. This clone was seen a few times. Antigen unknown. This receptor was obtained from a human donor in good health. The chain carries TRBV9 and TRBJ1-1, with D unresolved. The sample taken for sequencing was CD4+ T cells sorted from blood. CDR3 region: CASSPTSNTEAFF. The CDR3 nucleotides read TGTGCCAGCAGCCCTACATCGAACACTGAAGCTTTCTTT.